The source of this TCR beta chain is a study of cytomegalovirus exposure and HLA in healthy donors. CDR1 is LNHDA and CDR2 is SQIVND in the germline V gene (reference sequence). The V and J ends lost 10 bases and 5 bases, in that order; junction bases with no gene match: 11. The CDR3 contains 14 residues. Study results and caveats: Among CMV-associated TCR beta chains, most appeared HLA-restricted in a later analysis. HLA alleles showed associations with around 15,000 TCR beta sequences in a later analysis, at a 0.05 false discovery rate. Further analysis was carried out later, and it showed several of the most significant clusters appearing linked to common viral pathogens.

The PCR contained 60 Vbeta and 13 Jbeta primers. Sequenced by immunoSEQ multiplex PCR; TCRdb stores in-frame clones only, minus some. This sample has over 150,000 clones, with approximately 80% found just once. This clone appeared once. Its antigen is currently unknown. This chain connects TRBV19 to TRBJ1-5; 7 positions agree with TRBD1. Sequenced input: PBMCs. The TCR was taken from a girl aged 2-10 years in good health and CMV-seropositive. CDR3 coding DNA: TGTGCCACCCACCAGGGGGGTAGGGATCAGCCCCAGCATTTT. This encodes CATHQGGRDQPQHF.